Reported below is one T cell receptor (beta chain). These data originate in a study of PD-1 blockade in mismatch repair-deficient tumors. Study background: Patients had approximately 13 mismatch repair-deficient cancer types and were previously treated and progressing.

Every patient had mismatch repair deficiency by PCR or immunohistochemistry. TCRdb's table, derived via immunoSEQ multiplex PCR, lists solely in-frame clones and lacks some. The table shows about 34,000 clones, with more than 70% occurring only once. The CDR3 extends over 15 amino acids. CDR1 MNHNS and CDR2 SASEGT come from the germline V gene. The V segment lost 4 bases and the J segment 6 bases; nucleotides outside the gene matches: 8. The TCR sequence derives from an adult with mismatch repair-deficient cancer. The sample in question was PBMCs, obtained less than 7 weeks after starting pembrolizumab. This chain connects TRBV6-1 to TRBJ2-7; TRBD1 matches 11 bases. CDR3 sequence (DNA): TGTGCCAGCAGTGGTCGGACAGGGGGCTCCAGCGAGCAGTACTTC. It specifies CASSGRTGGSSEQYF.